Listed below are T cell receptor beta chains from one sample, sequenced in a study of blood T cell repertoires in COVID-19. Assay used: immunoSEQ multiplex PCR; TCRdb lists only in-frame clones, some missing. The table has about 180,000 clones, 80% seen once. The sequenced sample was PBMCs or T cells enriched from blood (not recorded which). Receptors were obtained from a man aged 60-69 years who had been exposed to COVID-19. The CDR3 runs from the conserved cysteine through the conserved F or W. A D gene is named only where the DNA matches it firmly. The listing skips clone size in some rows; elsewhere it reads once, few, many or a size class.

d_gene,v_gene,j_gene,abundance,CDR3aa,CDR3nt
.,TRBV12-3/TRBV12-4,TRBJ2-7,once,CASSLLDVASKYF,TGTGCCAGCAGTCTCTTAGACGTGGCTAGTAAGTACTTC
TRBD1,TRBV29-1,TRBJ2-7,once,CSVEVGTGSSYEQYF,TGCAGCGTTGAAGTCGGGACAGGGAGCTCCTACGAGCAGTACTTC
TRBD1,TRBV19,TRBJ2-1,few,CASSPRTGGYNEQFF,TGTGCCAGTAGTCCCCGGACAGGGGGCTACAATGAGCAGTTCTTC
.,TRBV28,TRBJ1-1,once,CASSLSGTLNTEAFF,TGTGCCAGCAGTTTATCAGGGACTTTGAACACTGAAGCTTTCTTT
TRBD1,TRBV6-5,TRBJ2-7,few,CASSYPGQPYEQYF,TGTGCCAGCAGTTACCCGGGACAGCCGTACGAGCAGTACTTC
.,TRBV11-3,TRBJ2-5,.,CASSLSQKETQYF,TGTGCCAGCAGCCTTAGCCAGAAAGAGACCCAGTACTTC
.,TRBV5-4,TRBJ2-1,.,CASSSGSNNEQFF,TGTGCCAGCAGCTCGGGATCAAACAATGAGCAGTTCTTC
TRBD1,TRBV3-1/TRBV3-2,TRBJ1-6,few,CASSQAGFQGGSPLHF,TGTGCCAGCAGCCAAGCCGGCTTTCAGGGGGGTTCACCCCTCCACTTT
.,TRBV6-5,TRBJ2-7,.,CASSSSFAGSYEQYF,TGTGCCAGCAGCTCCTCCTTCGCGGGCTCCTACGAGCAGTACTTC
.,TRBV7-9,TRBJ2-3,.,CASSPGQSRIDTQYF,TGTGCCAGCAGCCCCGGACAGTCTCGGATAGATACGCAGTATTTT
.,TRBV7-9,TRBJ2-4,.,CASSLGGSIQYF,TGTGCCAGCAGCTTAGGCGGCAGTATTCAGTACTTC
.,TRBV19,TRBJ2-2,many,CASRDRWEVKPNTGELFF,TGTGCCAGTAGAGATCGATGGGAGGTCAAACCGAACACCGGGGAGCTGTTTTTT
.,TRBV27,TRBJ1-5,.,CASSFGRGVQPQHF,TGTGCCAGCAGTTTTGGGCGGGGAGTTCAGCCCCAGCATTTT
.,TRBV9,TRBJ2-2,many,CASSVGPAGDTGELFF,TGTGCCAGCAGCGTAGGGCCAGCGGGCGACACCGGGGAGCTGTTTTTT
.,TRBV2,TRBJ2-7,.,CASSEAGAPGGIQTYEQYF,TGTGCCAGCAGTGAAGCGGGGGCTCCAGGAGGAATTCAAACCTACGAGCAGTACTTC
.,TRBV11-2,TRBJ2-2,.,CASSPNFGNTGELFF,TGTGCCAGCAGCCCAAATTTCGGGAACACCGGGGAGCTGTTTTTT
.,TRBV6-5,TRBJ2-7,.,CASRNLSYEQYF,TGTGCCAGCAGGAATCTCAGCTACGAGCAGTACTTC
.,TRBV5-8,TRBJ2-3,.,CASSDWSRADTQYF,TGTGCCAGCAGCGACTGGAGTCGCGCAGATACGCAGTATTTT
.,TRBV27,TRBJ2-2,.,CASSPRGGLTGELFF,TGTGCCAGCAGTCCCAGGGGAGGGCTCACCGGGGAGCTGTTTTTT
TRBD2,TRBV9,TRBJ2-1,few,CASSVFGTSGTSYNEQFF,TGTGCCAGCAGCGTATTTGGGACTAGCGGGACTTCCTACAATGAGCAGTTCTTC
TRBD1,TRBV30,TRBJ1-6,.,CAWSGTGTGGSPLHF,TGTGCCTGGAGTGGGACCGGGACAGGGGGCTCACCCCTCCACTTT
.,TRBV2,TRBJ2-7,few,CASGINRVHYEQYF,TGTGCCAGCGGGATTAACAGGGTCCACTACGAGCAGTACTTC
.,TRBV12-3/TRBV12-4,TRBJ1-2,.,CASSFLYGYTF,TGTGCCAGCAGTTTTCTATATGGCTACACCTTC
TRBD1,TRBV12-3/TRBV12-4,TRBJ1-2,once,CASGKQGRSGYTF,TGTGCCAGCGGAAAACAGGGGAGGAGTGGCTACACCTTC
.,TRBV24-1,TRBJ2-5,.,CATRATGKETQYF,TGTGCCACCAGGGCCACGGGGAAAGAGACCCAGTACTTC
.,TRBV15,TRBJ1-6,.,CATTEKDDNRSPLHF,TGTGCCACCACCGAGAAAGACGACAACCGTTCACCCCTCCACTTT
TRBD1,TRBV9,TRBJ1-6,.,CASSTTGVENSPLHF,TGTGCCAGCAGCACCACAGGGGTGGAAAATTCACCCCTCCACTTT
TRBD1,TRBV5-1,TRBJ1-4,.,CASSSDRVTEKLFF,TGCGCCAGCAGTTCGGACAGGGTGACTGAAAAACTGTTTTTT
.,TRBV28,TRBJ1-2,few,CASTRPGHYGYTF,TGTGCCAGCACCCGGCCAGGGCACTATGGCTACACCTTC
.,TRBV19,TRBJ1-2,once,CASSIDRGRGNYGYTF,TGTGCCAGTAGTATAGACCGGGGTCGCGGGAACTATGGCTACACCTTC
TRBD1,TRBV7-8,TRBJ1-1,.,CASSRTETGVGGTEAFF,TGTGCCAGCAGCCGCACGGAAACAGGGGTGGGGGGCACTGAAGCTTTCTTT
.,TRBV2,TRBJ2-5,.,CASRETGVEETQYF,TGTGCCAGCAGAGAGACAGGTGTAGAAGAGACCCAGTACTTC
.,TRBV30,TRBJ1-3,once,CAWRPPDTRNTIYF,TGTGCCTGGAGGCCCCCGGACACCAGAAACACCATATATTTT
.,TRBV7-2,TRBJ2-4,.,CASSPIRETGTKNIQYF,TGTGCCAGCAGCCCCATTAGGGAGACAGGAACAAAAAACATTCAGTACTTC
.,TRBV12-3/TRBV12-4,TRBJ2-7,once,CASSFRYEQYF,TGTGCCAGCAGTTTTCGCTACGAGCAGTACTTC
.,TRBV27,TRBJ1-2,once,CASSLRQNYGYTF,TGTGCCAGCAGTTTGCGACAGAACTATGGCTACACCTTC
.,TRBV5-4,TRBJ2-1,few,CASSISSLSSYNEQFF,TGTGCCAGCAGCATTAGCTCCCTGAGCTCCTACAATGAGCAGTTCTTC
TRBD2,TRBV24-1,TRBJ2-3,.,CATSDPRRGVTDTQYF,TGTGCCACCAGTGATCCACGACGGGGGGTCACAGATACGCAGTATTTT
TRBD2,TRBV30,TRBJ2-2,.,CAWSVLAGVTGELFF,TGTGCCTGGAGTGTACTAGCGGGAGTCACCGGGGAGCTGTTTTTT
TRBD1,TRBV7-3,TRBJ1-1,.,CASSPTGQRNTEAFF,TGTGCCAGCAGCCCGACGGGACAGAGGAACACTGAAGCTTTCTTT
.,TRBV7-3,TRBJ2-7,few,CASSLSAYEQYF,TGTGCCAGCAGCTTAAGCGCCTACGAGCAGTACTTC